This T cell receptor beta chain comes out of a study of naive and memory T cell subsets. An oligonucleotide containing a UMI was ligated to the 3' end of TCR cDNA. Whole blood, 2.5 to 3 ml, came from adult healthy volunteers. Germline loops: CDR1 SGHTA, CDR2 FQGNSA. Trimming removed 3 bases from V and 6 bases from J, with 11 bases in between. This CDR3 spans 13 amino acids. This clonotype was recorded many times. Four PCR rounds used nested alpha and beta constant region primers plus the SP2 primer. Alpha and beta constant region primers primed reverse transcription for blood and skin samples. TCRdb passed the 5' RACE reads through MiXCR, listing each CDR3 protein once. In the table there are tens of thousands of distinct CDR3 sequences, approximately 4.5% of which are singletons.

This receptor was taken from a female donor in good health. The chain employs TRBV7-2 and TRBJ1-2; D ambiguous. The CDR3 DNA is TGTGCCAGCAGCTTGCGGGTGACGGATGGCTACACCTTC. Residues: CASSLRVTDGYTF.